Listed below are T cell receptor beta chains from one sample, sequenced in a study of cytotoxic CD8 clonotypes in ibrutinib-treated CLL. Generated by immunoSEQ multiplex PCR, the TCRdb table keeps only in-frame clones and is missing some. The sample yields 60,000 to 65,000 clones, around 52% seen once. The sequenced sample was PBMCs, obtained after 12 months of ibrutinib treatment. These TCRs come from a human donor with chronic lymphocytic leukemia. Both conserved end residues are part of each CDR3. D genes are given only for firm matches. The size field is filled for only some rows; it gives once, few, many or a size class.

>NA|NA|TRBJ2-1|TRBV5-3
TGTGCCAGAAGCTTGGTTGAGCCCCTATCGCAGTTCTTC
CARSLVEPLSQFF
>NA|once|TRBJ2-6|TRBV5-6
TGTGCCAGCAGCTTGAAACTAGTGGTCTATGGGGCCAACGTCCTGACTTTC
CASSLKLVVYGANVLTF
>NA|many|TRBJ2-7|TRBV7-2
TGTGCCAGCAGTCGGGACACTCCCGAGCAGTACTTC
CASSRDTPEQYF
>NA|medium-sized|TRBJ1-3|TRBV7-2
TGTGCCAGCAGCTCTGGAAACACCATATATTTT
CASSSGNTIYF
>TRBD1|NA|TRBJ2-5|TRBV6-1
TGTGCCAGCAGTGAAGGGGGGACAGTTCGGGAGACCCAGTACTTC
CASSEGGTVRETQYF
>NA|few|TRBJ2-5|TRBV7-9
TGTGCCAGCAGCCCCGGGCGGGGCGGGTATCAAGAGACCCAGTACTTC
CASSPGRGGYQETQYF
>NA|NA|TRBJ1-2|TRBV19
TGTGCCAGCGCAGGGATGGGGAGATATGGCTACACCTTC
CASAGMGRYGYTF
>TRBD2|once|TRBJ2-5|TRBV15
TGTGCCACCAGCAGAGGGACTAGCGGGGGAGAAGAGACCCAGTACTTC
CATSRGTSGGEETQYF
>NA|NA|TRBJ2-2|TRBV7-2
TGTGCCAGCAGCTTTGATGAACGGACCGGGGAGCTGTTTTTT
CASSFDERTGELFF
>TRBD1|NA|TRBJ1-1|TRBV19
TGTGCCAGTAGGGCCGGGACAGGTCTCAAATTTACGGAAGCTTTCTTT
CASRAGTGLKFTEAFF
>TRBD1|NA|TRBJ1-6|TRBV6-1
TGTGCCAGCAGTGAGGGACAGGGGGCACCCCTCCACTTT
CASSEGQGAPLHF
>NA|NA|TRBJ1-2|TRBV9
TGTGCCAGCAGCGAGACTCCCTCCAGGGATGACGGCTACACCTTC
CASSETPSRDDGYTF
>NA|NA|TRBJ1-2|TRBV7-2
TGTGCCAGCAGCTTAAGGCCGCTGAGGGGATTTAACTATGGCTACACCTTC
CASSLRPLRGFNYGYTF
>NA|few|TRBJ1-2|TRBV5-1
TGCGCCAGCAGCTTGGCTGCGGCCCCGGGCGGCTACACCTTC
CASSLAAAPGGYTF
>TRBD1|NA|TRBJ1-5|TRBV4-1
TGCGCCAGCAGCCAAGTGCAACAGGGGGCGAATCAGCCCCAGCATTTT
CASSQVQQGANQPQHF
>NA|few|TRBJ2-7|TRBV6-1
TGTGCCAGCAGAAGAGCAGGGTGGGCTAGCGACGAGCAGTACTTC
CASRRAGWASDEQYF